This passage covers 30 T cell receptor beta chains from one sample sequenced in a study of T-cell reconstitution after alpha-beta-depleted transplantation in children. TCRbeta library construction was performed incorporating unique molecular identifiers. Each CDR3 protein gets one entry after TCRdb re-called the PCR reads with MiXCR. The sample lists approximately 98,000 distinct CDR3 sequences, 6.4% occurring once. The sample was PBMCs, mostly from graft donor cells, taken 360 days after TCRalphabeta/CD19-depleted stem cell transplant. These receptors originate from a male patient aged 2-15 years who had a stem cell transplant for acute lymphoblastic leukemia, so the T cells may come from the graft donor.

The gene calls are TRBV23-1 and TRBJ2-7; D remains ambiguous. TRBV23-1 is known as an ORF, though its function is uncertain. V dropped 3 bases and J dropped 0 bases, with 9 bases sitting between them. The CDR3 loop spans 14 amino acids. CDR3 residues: CASSHMPGSYEQYF. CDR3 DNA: TGCGCCAGCAGTCATATGCCAGGCTCCTACGAGCAGTACTTC.

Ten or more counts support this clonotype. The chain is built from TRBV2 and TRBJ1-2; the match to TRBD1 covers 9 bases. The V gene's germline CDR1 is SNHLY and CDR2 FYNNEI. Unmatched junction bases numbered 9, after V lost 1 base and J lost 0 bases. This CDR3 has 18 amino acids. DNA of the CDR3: TGTGCCAGCAGTGAAGTACAGGGGGCGAGAGTTACTAACTATGGCTACACCTTC. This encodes CASSEVQGARVTNYGYTF.

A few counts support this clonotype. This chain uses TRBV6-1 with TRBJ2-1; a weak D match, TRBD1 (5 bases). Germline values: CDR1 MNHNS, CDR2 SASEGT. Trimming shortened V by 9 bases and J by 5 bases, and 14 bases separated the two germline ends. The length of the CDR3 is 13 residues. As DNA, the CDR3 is TGTGCCAGTCAGAAAGGGGTAAACAATGAGCAGTTCTTC. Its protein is CASQKGVNNEQFF.

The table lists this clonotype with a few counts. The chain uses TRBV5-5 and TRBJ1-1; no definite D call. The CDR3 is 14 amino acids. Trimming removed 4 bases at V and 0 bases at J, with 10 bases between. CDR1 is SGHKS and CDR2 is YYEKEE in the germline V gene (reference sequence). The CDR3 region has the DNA TGTGCCAGCAGCCTGGACCCAATGAACACTGAAGCTTTCTTT. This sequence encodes CASSLDPMNTEAFF.

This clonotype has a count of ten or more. The CDR3 coding sequence is TGCGCCAGCAGCTTCGACCGTGGACACAGGGTGAGGGACGAGCAGTACTTC. Protein: CASSFDRGHRVRDEQYF. The chain couples TRBV5-1 to TRBJ2-7, with D possibly being TRBD1 (6 bases). The germline gives CDR1 SGHRS, CDR2 YFSETQ. The CDR3 is 17 amino acids. The V end lost 2 bases, the J end lost 5 bases, and 23 bases lay between the germline ends.

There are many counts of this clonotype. As DNA, the CDR3 is TGTGCCACCAGTGATTTGCCCCGAGGTGAGCAGTTCTTC. The encoded protein is CATSDLPRGEQFF. The V gene is TRBV24-1, the J gene TRBJ2-1; D gene unclear. The V and J ends lost 0 bases and 9 bases respectively, with 8 bases between them. The CDR3 has 13 amino acids. CDR1 KGHDR and CDR2 SFDVKD come from the germline V gene.

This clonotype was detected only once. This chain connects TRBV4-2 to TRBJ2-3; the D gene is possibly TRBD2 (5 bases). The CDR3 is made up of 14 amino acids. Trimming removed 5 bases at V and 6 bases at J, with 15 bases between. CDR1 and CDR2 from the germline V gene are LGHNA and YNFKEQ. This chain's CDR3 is CASSGGLLCDTQYF. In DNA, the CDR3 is TGTGCCAGCAGCGGCGGACTCCTCTGCGATACGCAGTATTTT.

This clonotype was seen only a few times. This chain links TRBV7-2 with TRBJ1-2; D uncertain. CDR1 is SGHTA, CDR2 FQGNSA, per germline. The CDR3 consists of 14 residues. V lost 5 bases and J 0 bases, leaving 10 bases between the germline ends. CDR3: CASSPEPANYGYTF. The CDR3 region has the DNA TGTGCCAGCAGCCCCGAACCAGCTAACTATGGCTACACCTTC.

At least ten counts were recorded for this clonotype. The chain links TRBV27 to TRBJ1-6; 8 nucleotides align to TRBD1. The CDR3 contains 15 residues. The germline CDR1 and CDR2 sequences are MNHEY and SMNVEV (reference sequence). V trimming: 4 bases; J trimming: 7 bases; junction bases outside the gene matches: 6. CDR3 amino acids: CASSSRQGWNSPLHF. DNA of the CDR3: TGTGCCAGCAGTTCGAGACAGGGGTGGAATTCACCCCTCCACTTT.

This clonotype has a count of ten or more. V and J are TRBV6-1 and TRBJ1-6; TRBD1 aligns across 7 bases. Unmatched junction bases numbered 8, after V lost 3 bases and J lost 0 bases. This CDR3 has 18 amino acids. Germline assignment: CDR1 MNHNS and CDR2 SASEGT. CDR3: CASSEGQPKSSYNSPLHF. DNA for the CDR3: TGTGCCAGCAGTGAGGGACAGCCTAAGAGCTCCTATAATTCACCCCTCCACTTT.

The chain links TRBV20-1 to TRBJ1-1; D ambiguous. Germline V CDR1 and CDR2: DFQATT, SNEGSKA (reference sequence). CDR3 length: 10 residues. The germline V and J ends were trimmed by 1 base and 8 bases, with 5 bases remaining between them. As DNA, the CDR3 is TGCAGTGCTAGAGTCTCCGAAGCTTTCTTT. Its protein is CSARVSEAFF.

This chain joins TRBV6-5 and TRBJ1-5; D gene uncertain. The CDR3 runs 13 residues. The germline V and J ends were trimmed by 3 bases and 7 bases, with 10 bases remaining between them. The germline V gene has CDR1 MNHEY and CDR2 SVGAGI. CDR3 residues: CASSYRLGQPQHF. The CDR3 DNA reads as TGTGCCAGCAGTTATAGATTGGGACAGCCCCAGCATTTT.

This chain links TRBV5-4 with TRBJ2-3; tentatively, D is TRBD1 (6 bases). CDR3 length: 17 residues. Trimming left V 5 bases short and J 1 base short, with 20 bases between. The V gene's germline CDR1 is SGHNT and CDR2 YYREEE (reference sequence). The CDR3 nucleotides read TGTGCCAGCAGTCAGGGGATCGGACCCAGGGGCACAGATACGCAGTATTTT. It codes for CASSQGIGPRGTDTQYF.

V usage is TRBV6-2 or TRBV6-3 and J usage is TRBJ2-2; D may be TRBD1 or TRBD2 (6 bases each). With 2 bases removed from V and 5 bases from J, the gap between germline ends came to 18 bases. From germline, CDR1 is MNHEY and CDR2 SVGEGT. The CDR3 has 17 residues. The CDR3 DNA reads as TGTGCCAGCAGTTACACCCGGGGGCAGGGCGAAACCGGGGAGCTGTTTTTT. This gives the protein CASSYTRGQGETGELFF.

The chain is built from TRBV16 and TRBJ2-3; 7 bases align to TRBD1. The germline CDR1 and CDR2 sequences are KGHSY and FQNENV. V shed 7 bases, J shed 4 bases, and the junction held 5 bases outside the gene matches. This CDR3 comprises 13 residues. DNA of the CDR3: TGTGCCAGCACCAAGGGGGCCCCAGATACGCAGTATTTT. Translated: CASTKGAPDTQYF.

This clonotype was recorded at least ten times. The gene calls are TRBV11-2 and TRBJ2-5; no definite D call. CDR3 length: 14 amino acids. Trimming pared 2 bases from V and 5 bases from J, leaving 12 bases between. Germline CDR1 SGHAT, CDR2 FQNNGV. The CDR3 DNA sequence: TGTGCCAGCAGCTTAAACAGTCGGTGGGAGACCCAGTACTTC. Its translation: CASSLNSRWETQYF.

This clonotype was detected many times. Here the CDR3 reads CSVLLAGTNTGELFF. Here the CDR3 DNA reads TGCAGCGTCCTGCTGGCGGGGACGAACACCGGGGAGCTGTTTTTT. The chain employs TRBV29-1 and TRBJ2-2; D might be TRBD2 (6 bases). The CDR3 is 15 amino acids. The germline V and J ends were trimmed by 6 bases and 0 bases, with 14 bases remaining between them. Germline V gene data show CDR1 as SQVTM and CDR2 as ANQGSEA.

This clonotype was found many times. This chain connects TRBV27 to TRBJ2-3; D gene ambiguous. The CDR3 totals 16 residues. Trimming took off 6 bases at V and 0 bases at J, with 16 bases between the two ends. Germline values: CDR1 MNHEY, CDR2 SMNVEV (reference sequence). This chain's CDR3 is CASSPPSVFSTDTQYF. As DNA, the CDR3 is TGTGCCAGCAGCCCCCCGTCAGTTTTCAGCACAGATACGCAGTATTTT.

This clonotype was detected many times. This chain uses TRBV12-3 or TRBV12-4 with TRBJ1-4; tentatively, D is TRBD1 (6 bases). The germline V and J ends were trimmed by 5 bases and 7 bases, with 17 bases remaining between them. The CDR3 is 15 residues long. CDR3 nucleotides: TGTGCCAGCAGTCCCACGGGGGCGCAGGGTGAAAAACTGTTTTTT. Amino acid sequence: CASSPTGAQGEKLFF.

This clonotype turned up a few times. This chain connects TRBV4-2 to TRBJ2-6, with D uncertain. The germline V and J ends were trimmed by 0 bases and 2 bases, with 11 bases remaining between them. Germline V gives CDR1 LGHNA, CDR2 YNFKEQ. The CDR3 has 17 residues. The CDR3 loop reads CASSQDLSAAGANVLTF. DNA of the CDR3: TGTGCCAGCAGCCAAGATCTTTCGGCCGCTGGGGCCAACGTCCTGACTTTC.

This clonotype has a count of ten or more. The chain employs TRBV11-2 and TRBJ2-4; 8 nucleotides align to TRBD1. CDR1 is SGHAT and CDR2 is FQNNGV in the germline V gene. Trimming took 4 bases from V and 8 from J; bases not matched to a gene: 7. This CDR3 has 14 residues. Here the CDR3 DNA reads TGTGCCAGCAGCTCTTACAGGGGGGAGGACATTCAGTACTTC. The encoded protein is CASSSYRGEDIQYF.

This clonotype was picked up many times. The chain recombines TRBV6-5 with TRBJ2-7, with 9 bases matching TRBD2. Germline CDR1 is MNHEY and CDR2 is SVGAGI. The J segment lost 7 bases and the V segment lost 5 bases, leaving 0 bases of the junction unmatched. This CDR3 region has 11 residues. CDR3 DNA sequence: TGTGCCAGCAGTCTAGCGGGAGAGCAGTACTTC. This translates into CASSLAGEQYF.

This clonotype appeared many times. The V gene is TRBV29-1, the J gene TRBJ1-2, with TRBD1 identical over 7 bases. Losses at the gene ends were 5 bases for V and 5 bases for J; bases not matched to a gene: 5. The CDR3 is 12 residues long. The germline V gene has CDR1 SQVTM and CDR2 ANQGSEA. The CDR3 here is CSVTGVEYGYTF. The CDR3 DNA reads TGCAGCGTTACAGGGGTGGAGTATGGCTACACCTTC.

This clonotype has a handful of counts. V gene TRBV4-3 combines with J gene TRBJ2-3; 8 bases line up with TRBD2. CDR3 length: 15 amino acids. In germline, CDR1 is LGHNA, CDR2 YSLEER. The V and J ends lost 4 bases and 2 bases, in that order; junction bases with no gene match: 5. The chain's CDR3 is CASSRAGAITDTQYF. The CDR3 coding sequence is TGCGCCAGCAGCCGAGCGGGAGCTATCACAGATACGCAGTATTTT.

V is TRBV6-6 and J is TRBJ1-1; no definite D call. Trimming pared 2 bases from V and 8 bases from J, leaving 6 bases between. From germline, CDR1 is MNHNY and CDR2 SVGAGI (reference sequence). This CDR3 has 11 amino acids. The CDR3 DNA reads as TGTGCCAGCAGTTACCCGGAAGAAGCTTTCTTT. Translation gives CASSYPEEAFF.

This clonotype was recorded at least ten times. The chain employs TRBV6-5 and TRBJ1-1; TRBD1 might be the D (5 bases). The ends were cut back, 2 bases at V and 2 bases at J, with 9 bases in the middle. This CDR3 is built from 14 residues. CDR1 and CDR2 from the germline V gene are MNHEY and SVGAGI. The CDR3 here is CASSYVDRNTEAFF. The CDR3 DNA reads TGTGCCAGCAGTTACGTTGACAGAAACACTGAAGCTTTCTTT.

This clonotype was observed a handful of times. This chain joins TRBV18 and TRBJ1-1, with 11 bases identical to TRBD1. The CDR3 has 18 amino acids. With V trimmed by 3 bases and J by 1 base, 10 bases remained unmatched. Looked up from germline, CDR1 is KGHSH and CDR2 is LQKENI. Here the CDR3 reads CASSPRSQDRGRNTEAFF. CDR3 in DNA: TGTGCCAGCTCACCCAGAAGTCAGGACAGGGGGCGGAACACTGAAGCTTTCTTT.

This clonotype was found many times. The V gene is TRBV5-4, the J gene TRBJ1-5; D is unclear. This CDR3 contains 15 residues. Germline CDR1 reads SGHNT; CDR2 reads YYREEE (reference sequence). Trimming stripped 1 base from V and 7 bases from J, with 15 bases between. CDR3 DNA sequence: TGTGCCAGCAGCTTGTATCCAGACGGCCCCCAGCCCCAGCATTTT. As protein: CASSLYPDGPQPQHF.

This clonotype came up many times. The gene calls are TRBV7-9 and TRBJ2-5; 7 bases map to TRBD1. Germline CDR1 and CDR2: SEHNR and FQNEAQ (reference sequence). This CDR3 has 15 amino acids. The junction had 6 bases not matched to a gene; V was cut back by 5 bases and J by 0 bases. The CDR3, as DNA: TGTGCCAGCAGCCCCTGGGACAGCCACCAAGAGACCCAGTACTTC. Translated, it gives CASSPWDSHQETQYF.

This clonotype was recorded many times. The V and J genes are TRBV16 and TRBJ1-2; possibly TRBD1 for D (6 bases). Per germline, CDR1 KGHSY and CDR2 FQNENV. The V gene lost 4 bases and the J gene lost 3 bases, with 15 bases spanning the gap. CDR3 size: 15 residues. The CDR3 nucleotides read TGTGCCAGCAGCCCTTTGACAGGAGCTGACTATGGCTACACCTTC. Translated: CASSPLTGADYGYTF.